A single sample gave rise to the 4 T cell receptor beta chains below, sequenced in a study of a mutant IDH1 vaccine in newly diagnosed glioma. For these receptors, no antigen is known. Repertoires were generated with immunoSEQ multiplex PCR, while TCRdb's copy carries only in-frame clones and drops some. The table shows fewer than 95,000 clones, with about 81% occurring only once. Time point in this sample: week 47, end of study. A single vaccine dose contained 300 ug of mutant IDH1 20-mer peptide, and topical imiquimod was used with it. The input for sequencing was PBMCs, taken from a glioma patient whose treatment included an IDH1 peptide vaccine. These TCRs come from a man aged 35-49 years with glioma.

The CDR3 loop reads CASSHGTSGAYEQYF. CDR3 sequence (DNA): TGCGCCAGCAGCCATGGGACTAGCGGGGCCTACGAGCAGTACTTC. This chain joins TRBV4-3 and TRBJ2-7; 13 bases map to TRBD2. CDR3 size: 15 residues. The germline V gene has CDR1 LGHNA and CDR2 YSLEER. V lost 3 bases and J lost 2; bases outside the gene matches: 1.

This chain links TRBV11-1 with TRBJ2-7; 8 bases line up with TRBD1. The CDR3 sequence is 14 residues long. Trimming cost V 5 bases and J 4 bases; bases outside gene matches: 7. CDR1 is SGHAT and CDR2 is FQDESV in the germline V gene (reference sequence). The CDR3 DNA sequence: TGTGCCAGCAGCAGGGGGACAGGAGGTTACGAGCAGTACTTC. Its protein product is CASSRGTGGYEQYF.

The V and J genes are TRBV18 and TRBJ2-3; D gene unclear. V lost 4 bases, J lost 4 bases, and 9 bases lay in between. The CDR3 is 13 amino acids. From germline, CDR1 is KGHSH and CDR2 LQKENI. Here the CDR3 DNA reads TGTGCCAGCTCACGACTCCTGGCAGATACGCAGTATTTT. It encodes CASSRLLADTQYF.

In this sample, this clone turned up a few times. The chain is built from TRBV30 and TRBJ2-7; TRBD1 agrees at 9 bases. The germline V gene encodes CDR1 GTSNPN and CDR2 SVGIG (reference sequence). V lost 3 bases, J lost 7 bases, and 10 bases stayed unmatched. The CDR3 covers 14 residues. For the CDR3, the DNA is TGTGCCTGGAGGGTAACAGGGGGCGAAGGGGAGCAGTACTTC. Translation: CAWRVTGGEGEQYF. Full variable domain (missing parts from reference TRBV30 and TRBJ2-7): SQTIHQWPATLVQPVGSPLSLECTVEGTSNPNLYWYRQAAGRGLQLLFYSVGIGQISSEVPQNLSASRPQDRQFILSSKKLLLSDSGFYLCAWRVTGGEGEQYFGPGTRLTVT.